These T cell receptor beta chains were read from a single sample in a study of T cell responses to AZD1222 COVID-19 vaccine. Assay used: immunoSEQ multiplex PCR; TCRdb lists only in-frame clones, some missing. The data show roughly 150,000 clones, around 86% seen once. The starting material was peripheral blood, obtained 28 days after the second AZD1222 dose. The receptors were gathered from an adult who received the AZD1222 COVID-19 vaccine. CDR3s include the opening cysteine and the closing phenylalanine or tryptophan. A D gene is named only where the DNA matches it firmly. Size values are once, few and many counts, or a class for expanded clones, and some rows have none.

D | J | V | length | size | DNA | CDR3
. | TRBJ2-6 | TRBV4-3 | 22 | . | TGCGCCAGCAGCCAAGATCTGCTCGCACCGGGACATATAAGCTCTGGGGCCAACGTCCTGACTTTC | CASSQDLLAPGHISSGANVLTF
TRBD2 | TRBJ2-1 | TRBV11-3 | 15 | . | TGTGCCAGCAGCTTAGGGGCGGGAGGGCCAGGTGAGCAGTTCTTC | CASSLGAGGPGEQFF
. | TRBJ2-5 | TRBV7-2 | 15 | once | TGTGCCAGCACTCGAAACCCCGGGGCATCCGGGACCCAGTACTTC | CASTRNPGASGTQYF
TRBD1 | TRBJ2-7 | TRBV7-9 | 14 | once | TGTGCCAGCAGCTCATTCGGGACAGCCTACGAGCAGTACTTC | CASSSFGTAYEQYF
TRBD2 | TRBJ2-7 | TRBV7-2 | 16 | . | TGTGCCAGCAGCTTAGCCGGACTAGCGGGAGTGGGAGAGCAGTACTTC | CASSLAGLAGVGEQYF
TRBD2 | TRBJ2-1 | TRBV29-1 | 13 | few | TGCAGCGTTGGGGAAGGACTAGTAGGCGAGCAGTTCTTC | CSVGEGLVGEQFF
TRBD2 | TRBJ2-1 | TRBV24-1 | 15 | . | TGTGCCACCAGTGATTGGGGGGGCTCCTACAATGAGCAGTTCTTC | CATSDWGGSYNEQFF
TRBD1 | TRBJ1-2 | TRBV6-1 | 16 | . | TGTGCCAGCAGTGAAGTCCCAGGGGGACACTCGTATGGCTACACCTTC | CASSEVPGGHSYGYTF
. | TRBJ1-3 | TRBV2 | 14 | . | TGTGCCAGCAGTTTCTCGTTTGGCCAAAACACCATATATTTT | CASSFSFGQNTIYF
TRBD2 | TRBJ2-3 | TRBV9 | 15 | . | TGTGCCAGCAGCGTAGTAGGCGGGAGAGCAGATACGCAGTATTTT | CASSVVGGRADTQYF
. | TRBJ1-1 | TRBV5-8 | 13 | few | TGTGCCAGCAGCTTGTTCGGTGACACTGAAGCTTTCTTT | CASSLFGDTEAFF
TRBD2 | TRBJ2-1 | TRBV28 | 14 | . | TGTGCCAGCAGTTTCAGCGGGGTATACAATGAGCAGTTCTTC | CASSFSGVYNEQFF
TRBD2 | TRBJ2-1 | TRBV7-3 | 14 | . | TGTGCCAGCAGCTCATCGGGACTAAACAATGAGCAGTTCTTC | CASSSSGLNNEQFF
TRBD2 | TRBJ2-2 | TRBV2 | 15 | . | TGTGCCAGCAGTGACAGGTTGCGGGAGGTCGGGGAGCTGTTTTTT | CASSDRLREVGELFF
TRBD1 | TRBJ2-5 | TRBV3-1/TRBV3-2 | 14 | . | TGTGCCAGCAGCCCCCGACAGGGTTTAGGGACCCAGTACTTC | CASSPRQGLGTQYF
. | TRBJ2-7 | TRBV9 | 16 | . | TGTGCCAGCAGCGTAGCTACCACAACGAGCTCCTACGAGCAGTACTTC | CASSVATTTSSYEQYF
. | TRBJ2-2 | TRBV5-4 | 15 | . | TGTGCCAGCAGCTTTGAACAGGTGGGACCCGGGGAGCTGTTTTTT | CASSFEQVGPGELFF
. | TRBJ2-7 | TRBV11-2 | 16 | . | TGTGCCAGCAGCTTAGCCCACCAGGGGGGGATCTACGAGCAGTACTTC | CASSLAHQGGIYEQYF
. | TRBJ2-5 | TRBV9 | 15 | few | TGTGCCAGCAGCGCCGAGGTAGCGGCCCGAGAGACCCAGTACTTC | CASSAEVAARETQYF
. | TRBJ1-3 | TRBV6-6 | 14 | . | TGTGCCAGCCGAGTTACAGGGACTGGAAACACCATATATTTT | CASRVTGTGNTIYF
. | TRBJ2-2 | TRBV27 | 13 | . | TGTGCCAGCAGTTTTTTGGTTTCCGGGGAGCTGTTTTTT | CASSFLVSGELFF
TRBD2 | TRBJ2-3 | TRBV6-1 | 18 | . | TGTGCCAGCAGTGAAGTCAGAACTAGCGGGAGACTAACAGATACGCAGTATTTT | CASSEVRTSGRLTDTQYF
. | TRBJ1-5 | TRBV3-1/TRBV3-2 | 15 | . | TGTGCCAGCAGCCAAGCATCGGGGGTCGGTCAGCCCCAGCATTTT | CASSQASGVGQPQHF
TRBD1 | TRBJ1-5 | TRBV7-8 | 20 | . | TGTGCCAGCAGCCTCGAAGCGGGGACAGGGGGAGTTCTTAGCAATCAGCCCCAGCATTTT | CASSLEAGTGGVLSNQPQHF